The rows below give T cell receptor beta chains drawn from one sample of a study of CD8 T cells in Susac syndrome. TCRdb re-analysed the immunoSEQ multiplex PCR reads in MiXCR, keeping a single row per CDR3 protein. The sample contains 150,000 or so distinct CDR3 sequences, approximately 95% of which appear only once. Sequenced input: CD4+ T cells from PBMCs. These receptors came from a human donor with Susac syndrome. CDR3s leave out the opening cysteine and the closing phenylalanine or tryptophan. Each record gives: J gene, V gene, CDR3 protein.

TRBJ1-4	TRBV19	ASTGASENEKLF
TRBJ2-5	TRBV5-1	ASSLDVSETQY
TRBJ1-6	TRBV5-1	ASSLDWGRGSPLH
TRBJ2-2	TRBV7-2	ASSRNTGELF
TRBJ2-7	TRBV6-2/TRBV6-3	ASSSGTSGSGEQY
TRBJ2-1	TRBV27	ASRSDRASSYNEQF
TRBJ2-2	TRBV6-5	ASRTVGGELF
TRBJ2-2	TRBV5-6	ASTGNTGELF
TRBJ1-1	TRBV3-1	ASSQGDRWDTAF
TRBJ1-1	TRBV12-3/TRBV12-4	ASSFRDREAF
TRBJ2-1	TRBV9	ASSATQNYNEQF
TRBJ1-1	TRBV12-3/TRBV12-4	ASSGGGNRKNTEAF
TRBJ1-1	TRBV20-1	SARRNTEAF
TRBJ2-1	TRBV20-1	SARDLGPGHNEQF
TRBJ2-5	TRBV20-1	SARDGQGGETQY
TRBJ1-1	TRBV29-1	SVEDPSEAF
TRBJ1-3	TRBV12-3/TRBV12-4	ASTRAASGNTIY
TRBJ2-7	TRBV18	ASSRQDHEQY
TRBJ2-1	TRBV18	ASSSAGTSGPNEQF
TRBJ1-1	TRBV19	ATYTMAGTEAF
TRBJ1-5	TRBV3-1	ASSRTEVGPQH
TRBJ1-2	TRBV20-1	SAPPQRNYGYT
TRBJ2-3	TRBV15	ATSRGGLAGRDTQY
TRBJ1-1	TRBV23-1	ASSQSVDPAEAF
TRBJ2-5	TRBV11-2	ASSIRLAEGVTQY
TRBJ2-3	TRBV29-1	SVSRGGVADTQY
TRBJ2-7	TRBV7-9	ASSLRMDEQY
TRBJ2-7	TRBV20-1	SARESSGIYEQY
TRBJ1-5	TRBV18	ASSPGSLSGQPQH
TRBJ2-1	TRBV12-3/TRBV12-4	ASSRPDMYNEQF
TRBJ2-7	TRBV10-3	ATKEAGAAPYEQY
TRBJ2-5	TRBV7-2	ASSLAHHQETQY
TRBJ2-1	TRBV11-2	ASSFEDEQF
TRBJ2-1	TRBV12-3/TRBV12-4	ASSSWVAGGPGEQF
TRBJ2-7	TRBV9	ASSVSATGENEQY
TRBJ2-7	TRBV7-9	ASSPSGGGEQY
TRBJ1-5	TRBV19	ASSIVGTADQPQH
TRBJ1-2	TRBV5-4	ASSVQGTRGYT
TRBJ1-1	TRBV27	ASSLTHFSQAF
TRBJ2-7	TRBV6-2/TRBV6-3	ASRRDRVGEQY
TRBJ2-1	TRBV20-1	SARPRSSGSYNEQF
TRBJ2-1	TRBV6-1	ASSPGGYLNIYNEQF
TRBJ2-7	TRBV4-2	ASSQDLKAYEQY
TRBJ1-2	TRBV4-1	ASSQDLQVNYGYT
TRBJ2-4	TRBV30	AWNPGGPDIQY
TRBJ2-1	TRBV29-1	SPSRPQDNEQF
TRBJ2-3	TRBV7-8	ASSSSYSSTASDTQY
TRBJ1-5	TRBV20-1	SASRRGNQPQH
TRBJ1-1	TRBV20-1	SATGVPATEAF
TRBJ2-7	TRBV29-1	SVAGQGRDEQY
TRBJ1-2	TRBV14	ASSPAQEYYGYT
TRBJ2-1	TRBV9	ASSRQGLAGYNEQF
TRBJ1-4	TRBV5-1	ASSLSRGSEKLF
TRBJ2-3	TRBV9	ASSVDIYTDTQY
TRBJ1-2	TRBV7-2	ASSPITGGRDYGYT
TRBJ2-7	TRBV11-2	ASSLGTGIYEQY
TRBJ1-2	TRBV3-1	ASSQERVDYT
TRBJ1-2	TRBV3-1	ASSQDTGVGYT
TRBJ2-5	TRBV11-2	ASSFTSGETQY